This T cell receptor beta chain is drawn from a study of blood T cells in healthy people across ages. Whole-study findings and limits: For the donors, CMV status was unknown and possibly confounded expanded clonotype changes. Diversity estimates from one million T cells were considered underestimates. As age increased, TCR beta diversity per million T cells fell in a roughly linear fashion.

Per germline, CDR1 SEHNR and CDR2 FQNEAQ (reference sequence). The CDR3 sequence is 14 residues long. Trimming left V 5 bases short and J 3 bases short, with 12 bases between. Alongside a J-beta primer mix, a sample-barcoded 5' primer served in a second PCR lasting about 7 to 11 cycles. A template-switch adaptor with 12 random nucleotides tagged each cDNA molecule. TCRdb fed the 5' RACE reads into MiXCR, producing one record per CDR3 protein. The table lists over 600,000 distinct CDR3 sequences, roughly three fifths of them singletons. With respect to this clonotype: The antigen is not known.

Sequenced material: blood. The J gene is TRBJ2-3, the V gene TRBV7-9; D is ambiguous. The sequence came from a man aged 35 to 55 in good health. The CDR3 nucleotides read TGTGCCAGCAGCCCTCTACAAAAGACAGATACGCAGTATTTT. As protein: CASSPLQKTDTQYF.